The present entry profiles one T cell receptor beta chain with its context. No antigen is known for it. The sample belongs to a study of cytomegalovirus exposure and HLA in healthy donors. General observations from the study: As a later analysis showed, a missense DCLRE1C variant was linked to trimming of TCR beta V- and J-genes.

With 60 Vbeta and 13 Jbeta primers, the PCR was carried out. TCRdb's copy holds only in-frame clones and misses some; the assay was immunoSEQ multiplex PCR. The sample yields about 130,000 clones, about 81% seen once. This clonotype was obtained from a woman in her 30s in good health and CMV-seronegative. The specimen sequenced was PBMCs.

CDR3 bases: TGTGCCAGTAGTAACCCCCGACAGGGTAATTTTCCTGAAGCTTTCTTT. Protein: CASSNPRQGNFPEAFF. V and J are TRBV19 and TRBJ1-1, with 7 bases that match TRBD1. CDR1 is LNHDA, CDR2 SQIVND, per germline (reference sequence). Trimming at V came to 4 bases and at J to 6 bases, leaving 14 bases not matched to a gene. The CDR3 runs 16 residues.